The entry below describes one T cell receptor (beta chain). Its matching antigen is unknown. Assay runs were performed at deep level. The protocol was immunoSEQ multiplex PCR, while the TCRdb copy is restricted to in-frame clones and leaves out a portion. There are 500,000 to 550,000 clones in the sample; about 96% occur only once, and 0.055% to 0.075% lies in the top ten. With 5 bases clipped from V and 4 bases from J, the junction kept 14 bases outside the gene matches. Looked up from germline, CDR1 is SGHAT and CDR2 is FQNNGV. The CDR3 consists of 16 residues. This sample stems from a study of shared clonotypes between healthy human individuals. Overall study results and limits: The naive CD4 repertoires of a few donors were compared, and around 4.9% of clonotypes were shared. Limitation of the genetic and exposure-history diversity represented came from the few donors.

Donors were Caucasian adults residing in Nashville, Tennessee, USA. The chain carries TRBV11-2 and TRBJ2-7; TRBD1 agrees at 7 bases. Sequencing was carried out using naive CD4+ T cells sorted from blood. Subset in this sample: CD45RA+ positively selected. This sequence was found in a woman between 25 and 40 years old in good health. The CDR3 spells CASSIRPGTVSYEQYF. In nucleotides, the CDR3 is TGTGCCAGCAGCATCCGCCCCGGGACAGTAAGTTACGAGCAGTACTTC.